Listed here is a single TCR beta chain. cDNA came from roughly 0.5 to 1 ug RNA primed by random hexamers. TCRdb reanalysed the immunoSEQ multiplex PCR reads using MiXCR and keeps one entry per CDR3 protein. The repertoire holds just over 300,000 distinct CDR3 sequences, with roughly nine tenths as singletons. The sample is drawn from a study of CD8 T cells in Susac syndrome. TCR beta was sequenced from blood CD8+ and CD4+ T cells. This CDR3 is built from 16 residues. The V end was cut by 5 bases, the J end by 2 bases, with 18 bases between. CDR1 and CDR2 (germline): LGHNT, FRNRAP. What was sequenced was CD4+ T cells from PBMCs. The receptor was isolated from a human donor with multiple sclerosis. The V gene is TRBV12-5, the J gene TRBJ1-2, with D possibly TRBD1 on 5 matching bases. CDR3 nucleotides: TGTGCTAGTGGTCCCGCAATCCGGACACAAAACTATGGCTACACCTTC. Translation gives CASGPAIRTQNYGYTF.